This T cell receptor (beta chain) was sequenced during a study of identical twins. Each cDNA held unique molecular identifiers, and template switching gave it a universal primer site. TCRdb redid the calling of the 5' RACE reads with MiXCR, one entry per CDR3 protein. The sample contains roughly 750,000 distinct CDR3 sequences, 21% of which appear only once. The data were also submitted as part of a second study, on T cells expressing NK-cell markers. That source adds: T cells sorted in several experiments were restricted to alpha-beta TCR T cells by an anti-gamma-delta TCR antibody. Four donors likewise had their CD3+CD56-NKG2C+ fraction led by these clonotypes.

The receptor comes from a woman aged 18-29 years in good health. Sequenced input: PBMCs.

CDR3 protein: CASSFGDRGREETQYF. CDR3 sequence (DNA): TGCGCCAGCAGCTTTGGCGACAGGGGCCGAGAAGAGACCCAGTACTTC. The genes are TRBV5-1 and TRBJ2-5; 8 positions agree with TRBD1. This CDR3 comprises 16 residues. The ends lost 2 bases at V and 3 bases at J; junction bases unmatched: 9. Germline V lookup: CDR1 SGHRS, CDR2 YFSETQ.